The next 26 T cell receptor beta chains were all read from a single sample in a study of T cell responses to AZD1222 COVID-19 vaccine. Profiled with immunoSEQ multiplex PCR; TCRdb holds only in-frame clones, not every one. The data contain about 120,000 clones, roughly 90% of them singletons. The sequencing used peripheral blood, collected 28 days after the second AZD1222 dose. The receptor source for this set is an adult who received the AZD1222 COVID-19 vaccine.

This clone was seen a few times. The chain uses TRBV11-2 and TRBJ1-5; the match to TRBD1 covers 9 bases. Germline V gene lookup returns CDR1 SGHAT and CDR2 FQNNGV. Trimming cost V 4 bases and J 3 bases; bases outside gene matches: 4. This CDR3 spans 15 amino acids. The CDR3 spells CASSSGTGNNQPQHF. Written as DNA, the CDR3 is TGTGCCAGCAGCTCCGGGACAGGGAACAATCAGCCCCAGCATTTT.

The chain carries TRBV7-2 and TRBJ2-5, with D tentatively TRBD1 or TRBD2 (5 bases each). This CDR3 has 14 amino acids. Germline lookup yields CDR1 SGHTA and CDR2 FQGNSA. Trimming removed 5 bases at V and 5 bases at J, with 15 bases between. DNA of the CDR3: TGTGCCAGCAGCCCCGGGACCGTCCGGGAGACCCAGTACTTC. This encodes CASSPGTVRETQYF. The full variable domain, with the rest looked up from reference TRBV7-2 and TRBJ2-5, is GAGVSQSPSNKVTEKGKDVELRCDPISGHTALYWYRQSLGQGLEFLIYFQGNSAPDKSGLPSDRFSAERTGGSVSTLTIQRTQQEDSAVYLCASSPGTVRETQYFGPGTRLLVL.

The chain links TRBV18 to TRBJ1-1; TRBD1 might be the D (5 bases). The CDR3 length is 13 residues. Trimming cost V 10 bases and J 0 bases, with 12 bases left between them. CDR1 KGHSH and CDR2 LQKENI come from the germline V gene. The CDR3 DNA reads TGTGCCACCAATGGGGGGGTGAACACTGAAGCTTTCTTT. Translation gives CATNGGVNTEAFF.

This clone was observed a single time. V usage is TRBV5-8 and J usage is TRBJ2-2, with D hard to call. This CDR3 spans 13 amino acids. CDR1 SGHTS and CDR2 YDEGEE come from the germline V gene. The V end was cut by 4 bases, the J end by 3 bases, with 7 bases between. CDR3 sequence: CASSPVDTGELFF. The CDR3 coding sequence is TGTGCCAGCAGCCCGGTGGACACCGGGGAGCTGTTTTTT.

The chain combines TRBV7-9 with TRBJ1-2; no clear D. V lost 2 bases and J 1 base, leaving 8 bases between the germline ends. CDR1 is SEHNR and CDR2 is FQNEAQ in the germline V gene (reference sequence). The CDR3 has 14 amino acids. The CDR3 region is CASSLMSRNYGYTF. Written as DNA, the CDR3 is TGTGCCAGCAGCTTAATGTCGCGTAACTATGGCTACACCTTC.

The rearrangement uses TRBV27 and TRBJ1-2, with D hard to call. Germline V gene sequence: CDR1 MNHEY, CDR2 SMNVEV (reference sequence). Trimming removed 7 bases from V and 1 base from J, with 10 bases in between. This CDR3 is built from 13 residues. CDR3 sequence (DNA): TGTGCCAGCAAGTTTTTGGATAACTATGGCTACACCTTC. This gives the protein CASKFLDNYGYTF.

The chain combines TRBV7-3 with TRBJ1-3; D unclear. The V gene's germline CDR1 is SGHTA and CDR2 FQGTGA. V gave up 5 bases and J gave up 4 bases, with 9 bases separating them. This CDR3 region has 13 residues. CDR3 sequence: CASSRDYGNTIYF. The CDR3 DNA follows: TGTGCCAGCAGCAGGGATTACGGAAACACCATATATTTT.

The rearrangement joins TRBV5-6 to TRBJ2-5, with TRBD1 matching over 8 bases. CDR1 is SGHDT and CDR2 is YYEEEE in the germline V gene. This CDR3 comprises 16 residues. J gave up 2 bases and V 2 bases, and 8 bases lay outside the gene matches. CDR3 nucleotides: TGTGCCAGCAGCTTAATGCGACAGGGGCAGCAAGAGACCCAGTACTTC. This codes for CASSLMRQGQQETQYF.

The chain links TRBV7-9 to TRBJ1-6, with 7 positions matching TRBD1. The CDR3 contains 15 residues. Germline loops: CDR1 SEHNR, CDR2 FQNEAQ (reference sequence). Trimming took 2 bases from V and 8 from J; bases not matched to a gene: 6. CDR3 nucleotides: TGTGCCAGCAGCTTAAGGCCAACAGGGGATTCACCCCTCCACTTT. Its translation is CASSLRPTGDSPLHF.

This chain links TRBV7-2 with TRBJ2-3, with 12 nucleotides matching TRBD2. This CDR3 contains 15 residues. The V gene end was trimmed by 5 bases and the J gene end by 4 bases; junction bases not matched to a gene: 4. Germline CDR1 and CDR2: SGHTA and FQGNSA. CDR3 region: CASSTGTSGPDTQYF. Written as DNA, the CDR3 is TGTGCCAGCAGCACCGGGACTAGCGGGCCAGATACGCAGTATTTT. The entire variable domain, with the rest obtained from reference TRBV7-2 and TRBJ2-3, is as follows: GAGVSQSPSNKVTEKGKDVELRCDPISGHTALYWYRQSLGQGLEFLIYFQGNSAPDKSGLPSDRFSAERTGGSVSTLTIQRTQQEDSAVYLCASSTGTSGPDTQYFGPGTRLTVL.

The chain employs TRBV6-4 and TRBJ1-2; D is unresolved. In germline, CDR1 is MRHNA, CDR2 SNTAGT. The CDR3 runs 14 residues. Trimming cost V 0 bases and J 8 bases, with 13 bases left between them. CDR3 DNA sequence: TGTGCCAGCAGTGACTCAGGAGGGTCGGGAGGCTACACCTTC. It yields the protein CASSDSGGSGGYTF.

This sequence joins TRBV6-9 and TRBJ1-6, with D tentatively TRBD1 (5 bases). Trimming stripped 3 bases from V and 6 bases from J, with 12 bases between. CDR3 length equals 15 residues. Germline CDR1 MNHGY, CDR2 SVAAGI. The CDR3 loop is CASSYPGVGNSPLHF. The CDR3 bases are TGTGCCAGCAGTTACCCGGGGGTCGGTAATTCACCCCTCCACTTT.

Written as DNA, the CDR3 is TGTGCCAGCAGCTTCGGGTCTGGCGGGGAGCTGTTTTTT. Translated: CASSFGSGGELFF. The rearrangement joins TRBV5-4 to TRBJ2-2; D not certain. The CDR3 is 13 residues long. The V end lost 2 bases, the J end lost 7 bases, and 9 bases lay between the germline ends. Looked up from germline, CDR1 is SGHNT and CDR2 is YYREEE (reference sequence).

The rearrangement uses TRBV4-1 and TRBJ1-5; D possibly corresponds to TRBD1 (5 bases). The CDR3 is 13 residues long. Germline loops: CDR1 MGHRA, CDR2 YSYEKL. Deletions cut 4 bases from V and 7 bases from J, with 11 bases between. Here the CDR3 reads CASSPQGGQPQHF. The CDR3 DNA reads as TGCGCCAGCAGCCCCCAGGGTGGACAGCCCCAGCATTTT.

The V and J genes are TRBV5-5 and TRBJ2-1; 7 bases agree with TRBD2. Germline CDR1 and CDR2: SGHKS and YYEKEE (reference sequence). V lost 1 base and J lost 8; bases outside the gene matches: 12. This CDR3 has 16 amino acids. Here the CDR3 reads CASSLSTGAGWDEQFF. The CDR3 DNA follows: TGTGCCAGCAGCTTGTCGACGGGAGCGGGGTGGGATGAGCAGTTCTTC.

The V call is TRBV27, the J call TRBJ2-7; possibly TRBD1 for D (5 bases). Germline-derived CDR1 and CDR2 are MNHEY and SMNVEV (reference sequence). The CDR3 runs to 14 residues. The germline V and J ends were trimmed by 7 bases and 3 bases, with 16 bases remaining between them. The CDR3 loop is CASIRIDSYYEQYF. The CDR3 nucleotides are TGTGCCAGCATCCGAATCGACAGTTACTACGAGCAGTACTTC.

The chain recombines TRBV13 with TRBJ1-2; D is undetermined. The ends were cut back, 3 bases at V and 0 bases at J, with 8 bases in the middle. From germline, CDR1 is PRHDT and CDR2 FYEKMQ (reference sequence). The CDR3 loop spans 14 amino acids. The CDR3, as DNA: TGTGCCAGCAGCTTCGGGGTCCCTAACTATGGCTACACCTTC. This translates into CASSFGVPNYGYTF.

This clone was detected only once. This sequence joins TRBV6-2 or TRBV6-3 and TRBJ1-1, with no clear D. The CDR3 runs 15 residues. Germline V lookup: CDR1 MNHEY, CDR2 SVGEGT. V gave up 2 bases and J gave up 0 bases, with 10 bases separating them. CDR3 residues: CASSYRAGMNTEAFF. The CDR3 DNA is TGTGCCAGCAGTTACCGGGCAGGAATGAACACTGAAGCTTTCTTT.

The CDR3 DNA follows: TGTGCCAGCAGTTTATTCAGCGGGAGAGCGGTGGACGAGCAGTACTTC. It is translated as CASSLFSGRAVDEQYF. V is TRBV28 and J is TRBJ2-7, with 8 nucleotides matching TRBD2. The CDR3 consists of 16 residues. The germline gives CDR1 MDHEN, CDR2 SYDVKM. The J segment lost 5 bases and the V segment lost 1 base, leaving 10 bases of the junction unmatched.

The chain uses TRBV7-8 and TRBJ2-2, with 7 positions matching TRBD1. J was trimmed by 8 bases and V by 1 base; bases with no gene match: 7. CDR1 is SGHVS and CDR2 is FQNEAQ in the germline V gene. The CDR3 loop spans 15 amino acids. CDR3 protein: CASSLGQGAFGELFF. The CDR3 bases are TGTGCCAGCAGCTTAGGACAGGGAGCTTTTGGGGAGCTGTTTTTT. Combining the CDR3 with reference TRBV7-8 and TRBJ2-2 gives the whole variable domain GAGVSQSPRYKVAKRGQDVALRCDPISGHVSLFWYQQALGQGPEFLTYFQNEAQLDKSGLPSDRFFAERPEGSVSTLKIQRTQQEDSAVYLCASSLGQGAFGELFFGEGSRLTVL.

The chain couples TRBV2 to TRBJ1-5, with D unresolved. Trimming removed 4 bases from V and 0 bases from J, with 10 bases in between. CDR1 is SNHLY and CDR2 is FYNNEI in the germline V gene. The CDR3 consists of 15 residues. The DNA of the CDR3 is TGTGCCAGCAGTGTCGGTCAGATTAGCAATCAGCCCCAGCATTTT. Translation: CASSVGQISNQPQHF.

The rearrangement links TRBV3-1 (or the pseudogene TRBV3-2) to TRBJ2-3, with 7 nucleotides matching TRBD2. Germline trimming cut 2 bases from V and 2 bases from J; bases unmatched to any gene: 4. There are 15 residues in the CDR3. The germline CDR1 and CDR2 sequences are LGHDT and YNNKEL (reference sequence). CDR3 coding DNA: TGTGCCAGCAGCCAAATCAGCGGGGCCACAGATACGCAGTATTTT. Translation: CASSQISGATDTQYF.

The chain uses TRBV30 and TRBJ1-2; D is unclear. CDR1 is GTSNPN and CDR2 is SVGIG in the germline V gene (reference sequence). V gave up 3 bases and J gave up 4 bases, with 12 bases separating them. The CDR3 covers 13 residues. CDR3 sequence reads: CAWSPTAPYGYTF. CDR3 sequence (DNA): TGTGCCTGGAGCCCCACTGCCCCCTATGGCTACACCTTC. Using reference TRBV30 and TRBJ1-2 for the parts outside the CDR3, the full variable domain is SQTIHQWPATLVQPVGSPLSLECTVEGTSNPNLYWYRQAAGRGLQLLFYSVGIGQISSEVPQNLSASRPQDRQFILSSKKLLLSDSGFYLCAWSPTAPYGYTFGSGTRLTVV.

This chain connects TRBV5-1 to TRBJ1-1; no definite D call. Germline CDR1 reads SGHRS; CDR2 reads YFSETQ. V was clipped by 0 bases and J by 1 base, with 7 bases between them. This CDR3 has 14 amino acids. CDR3 coding DNA: TGCGCCAGCAGCTTGGGAGGTACGAACACTGAAGCTTTCTTT. It encodes CASSLGGTNTEAFF.

The genes are TRBV19 and TRBJ1-4; the D gene is possibly TRBD1 (6 bases). Trimming removed 5 bases at V and 2 bases at J, with 9 bases between. From germline, CDR1 is LNHDA and CDR2 SQIVND (reference sequence). This CDR3 has 14 residues. CDR3 in amino acids: CASSGGGTNEKLFF. The CDR3 DNA reads TGTGCCAGTAGTGGAGGGGGGACTAATGAAAAACTGTTTTTT.

The CDR3 loop is CASQLASSYNEQFF. In DNA form, the CDR3 reads TGTGCCAGCCAGCTGGCGAGCTCCTACAATGAGCAGTTCTTC. The chain has TRBV5-8 and TRBJ2-1, with D unresolved. The CDR3 has 14 residues. Germline V gene sequence: CDR1 SGHTS, CDR2 YDEGEE. Trimming cost V 7 bases and J 0 bases, with 11 bases left between them.